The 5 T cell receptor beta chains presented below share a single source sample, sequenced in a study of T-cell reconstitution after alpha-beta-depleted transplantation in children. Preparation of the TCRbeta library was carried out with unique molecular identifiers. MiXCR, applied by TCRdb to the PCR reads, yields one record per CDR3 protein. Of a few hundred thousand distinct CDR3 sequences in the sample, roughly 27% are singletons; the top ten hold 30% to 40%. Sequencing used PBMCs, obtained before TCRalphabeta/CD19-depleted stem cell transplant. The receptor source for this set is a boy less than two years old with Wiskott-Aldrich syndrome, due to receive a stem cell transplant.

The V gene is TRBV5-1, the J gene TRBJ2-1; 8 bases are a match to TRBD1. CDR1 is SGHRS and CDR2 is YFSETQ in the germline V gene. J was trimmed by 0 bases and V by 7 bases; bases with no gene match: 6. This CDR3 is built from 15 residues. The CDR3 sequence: CASGSQGASYNEQFF. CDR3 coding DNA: TGCGCCAGCGGCTCCCAGGGGGCCTCCTACAATGAGCAGTTCTTC.

In DNA, the CDR3 is TGCGCCAGCAGCCCTATGACCAATCCGAACACTGAAGCTTTCTTT. Translating gives CASSPMTNPNTEAFF. The chain employs TRBV4-1 and TRBJ1-1, with D unclear. This CDR3 region has 15 residues. CDR1 MGHRA and CDR2 YSYEKL come from the germline V gene. Trimming left V 4 bases short and J 1 base short, with 13 bases between.

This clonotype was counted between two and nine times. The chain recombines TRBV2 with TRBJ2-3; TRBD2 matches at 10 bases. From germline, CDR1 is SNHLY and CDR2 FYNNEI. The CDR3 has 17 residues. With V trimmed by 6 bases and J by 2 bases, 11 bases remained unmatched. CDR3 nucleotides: TGTGCCAGCAGAGAACTATTACTAGCGGGATACACAGATACGCAGTATTTT. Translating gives CASRELLLAGYTDTQYF.

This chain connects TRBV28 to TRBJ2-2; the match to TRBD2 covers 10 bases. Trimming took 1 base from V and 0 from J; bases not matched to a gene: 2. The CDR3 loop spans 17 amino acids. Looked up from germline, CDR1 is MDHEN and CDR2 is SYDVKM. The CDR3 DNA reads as TGTGCCAGCAGTTTATATGGACTAGCGGCGAACACCGGGGAGCTGTTTTTT. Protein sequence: CASSLYGLAANTGELFF. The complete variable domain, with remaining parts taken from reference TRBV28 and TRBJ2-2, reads DVKVTQSSRYLVKRTGEKVFLECVQDMDHENMFWYRQDPGLGLRLIYFSYDVKMKEKGDIPEGYSVSREKKERFSLILESASTNQTSMYLCASSLYGLAANTGELFFGEGSRLTVL.

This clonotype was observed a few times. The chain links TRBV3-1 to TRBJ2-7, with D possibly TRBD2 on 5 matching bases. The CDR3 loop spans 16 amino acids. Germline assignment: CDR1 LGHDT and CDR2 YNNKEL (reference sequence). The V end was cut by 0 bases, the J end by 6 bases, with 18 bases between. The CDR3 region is CASSQERAPSRAEQYF. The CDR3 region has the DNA TGTGCCAGCAGCCAAGAGCGCGCGCCTAGCCGGGCCGAGCAGTACTTC.